This entry describes one T cell receptor beta chain. Its antigen is as yet unknown. The trim removed 4 bases at V and 5 bases at J, leaving 8 bases unmatched. The CDR3 spans 15 residues. Looked up from germline, CDR1 is MGHRA and CDR2 is YSYEKL. The source of the sample is a study of cytomegalovirus exposure and HLA in healthy donors. A 120-subject validation cohort, separate from the approximately 720-subject first cohort, supplied the donors. Findings of the study overall: Both high specificity and high sensitivity reportedly marked the classifier's diagnosis of cytomegalovirus status. The finding came from a later analysis; first-cohort TCR clusters tended to co-occur in the 95 to 150 validation repertoires.

Assay used: immunoSEQ multiplex PCR; TCRdb lists only in-frame clones, some missing. The sample lists 170,000 or so clones; around 82% were seen once. J is TRBJ2-5 and V is TRBV4-1; TRBD1 agrees at 9 bases. This TCR came from a woman aged 18-29 years in good health and CMV-seropositive. Specimen: PBMCs. CDR3: CASSPSSGTGETQYF. The CDR3, as DNA: TGCGCCAGCAGCCCTTCGTCCGGGACAGGGGAGACCCAGTACTTC.